This T cell receptor (beta chain) derives from a study of blood T cell repertoires in COVID-19. Study-level information: Some COVID-19 samples were acute and others convalescent; all came from the United States, Italy and Spain. T cells, B-cell-depleted T cells, or PBMCs supplied cDNA or gDNA.

Germline CDR1 MNHEY, CDR2 SVGEGT. The ends lost 5 bases at V and 7 bases at J; junction bases unmatched: 7. The CDR3 is made up of 14 amino acids. Methods used by the authors: Estimates of nucleated cell counts were drawn from the amplification of reference gene primers. The protocol was immunoSEQ multiplex PCR, while the TCRdb copy is restricted to in-frame clones and leaves out a portion. V, J and clone size are those of that table, while D and trimming were read from the DNA. This table holds some 240,000 clones, roughly 88% found once. This chain uses TRBV6-2 or TRBV6-3 with TRBJ2-2; 7 nucleotides agree with TRBD1. What was sequenced was peripheral blood. This clonotype was sampled from a woman aged 65 to 85 with COVID-19, enrolled during active disease. CDR3 in amino acids: CASSPQGKGGELFF. The CDR3 DNA reads as TGTGCCAGCAGTCCACAGGGGAAGGGCGGGGAGCTGTTTTTT.